This TCR beta chain stems from a study of hypomethylating agent response in myelodysplastic syndrome. On the study more broadly: Donors were myelodysplastic syndrome patients: 2 female, several male.

Clones were sequenced by immunoSEQ multiplex PCR, and TCRdb holds only the in-frame ones, with some missing. Here the sample spans a few thousand clones, 70% to 90% being singletons. The CDR3 covers 17 residues. In germline, CDR1 is SGHTA, CDR2 FQGNSA. The V gene lost 5 bases and the J gene lost 7 bases, with 26 bases spanning the gap. This receptor was taken from a human donor with myelodysplastic syndrome. Sample: bone marrow, taken before or after starting hypomethylating agent treatment for myelodysplastic syndrome (not recorded which). The chain uses TRBV7-2 and TRBJ2-5; D might be TRBD2 (5 bases). CDR3 DNA sequence: TGTGCCAGCAGCCCGGACTCAACCGGAGTGCCGCGAGGGACCCAGTACTTC. The encoded protein is CASSPDSTGVPRGTQYF.